This paragraph reports one TCR beta chain. Its antigen is undetermined. CDR3 size: 14 residues. V lost 2 bases and J 2 bases, leaving 9 bases between the germline ends. Germline-derived CDR1 and CDR2 are MGHRA and YSYEKL. CD45RO-negative CD8 cells positively selected for CCR7 made up the naive population, which excluded terminally differentiated effector memory CD45RA+ cells. Donors included only healthy HIV-negative adults lacking recent acute infections or vaccinations. Several immunoSEQ 96-well plates shared each subset's DNA, each plate a replicate. The assay was immunoSEQ multiplex PCR, and TCRdb's table has in-frame clones only and misses some. The table has under 850,000 clones, around 92% seen once. These data come from a study of shared clonotypes between healthy human individuals. Study-level results: The represented genetic and exposure-history diversity was limited by the small number of donors.

Sequencing input: naive CD8+ T cells sorted from blood. This chain joins TRBV4-1 and TRBJ2-5, with D perhaps matching TRBD1 (6 bases). The origin of this receptor is a man aged 25 to 40 in good health. The CDR3 sequence: CASSQLGQQETQYF. CDR3 coding DNA: TGCGCCAGCAGCCAATTGGGACAACAAGAGACCCAGTACTTC.